Included here is one T cell receptor beta chain sequence, with context. This sample is part of a study of T cell changes during pregnancy in multiple sclerosis. Produced via immunoSEQ multiplex PCR; TCRdb's table is partial and in-frame only. The sample consists of 50,000 or so clones, 92% of them appearing once. V lost 4 bases, J lost 2 bases, and 7 bases stayed unmatched. Germline CDR1 SGHNT, CDR2 YYREEE (reference sequence). CDR3 size: 16 residues. This material consisted of CD4+ T cells from peripheral blood mononuclear cells, taken in the second trimester of pregnancy. The chain combines TRBV5-4 with TRBJ1-1; TRBD1 agrees at 11 bases. This sequence originates from a female donor with multiple sclerosis, enrolled in a pregnancy study. The CDR3 protein is CASSMLDRGRNTEAFF. The CDR3 bases are TGTGCCAGCAGCATGTTGGACAGGGGGCGAAACACTGAAGCTTTCTTT.